What follows is one TCR beta chain and its context. The target antigen is unknown. This record comes from a study of shared clonotypes between healthy human individuals. Notes on the study in general: Generation of non-shared clonotypes was less probable than generation of clonotypes shared by all four donors.

Here immunoSEQ multiplex PCR was the method, and the copy in TCRdb shows in-frame clones only, minus some. The table shows about 2.1 million clones, with 85% to 95% occurring only once. CD45RO-negative CD8 cells positively selected for CCR7 made up the naive population, which excluded terminally differentiated effector memory CD45RA+ cells. Sequenced input: naive CD8+ T cells from PBMCs. The origin of this receptor is a man aged 18-30 years in good health. Some clones in this sample may be carry-over from other donors' samples.

The CDR3 region is CASSYRRGTDTQYF. CDR3 in DNA: TGCGCCAGCAGCTACAGAAGGGGCACAGATACGCAGTATTTT. The J gene is TRBJ2-3, the V gene TRBV5-1; D call uncertain. Trimming took 3 bases from V and 1 from J, leaving 9 bases between them. Germline V CDR1 and CDR2: SGHRS, YFSETQ. CDR3 length: 14 residues.